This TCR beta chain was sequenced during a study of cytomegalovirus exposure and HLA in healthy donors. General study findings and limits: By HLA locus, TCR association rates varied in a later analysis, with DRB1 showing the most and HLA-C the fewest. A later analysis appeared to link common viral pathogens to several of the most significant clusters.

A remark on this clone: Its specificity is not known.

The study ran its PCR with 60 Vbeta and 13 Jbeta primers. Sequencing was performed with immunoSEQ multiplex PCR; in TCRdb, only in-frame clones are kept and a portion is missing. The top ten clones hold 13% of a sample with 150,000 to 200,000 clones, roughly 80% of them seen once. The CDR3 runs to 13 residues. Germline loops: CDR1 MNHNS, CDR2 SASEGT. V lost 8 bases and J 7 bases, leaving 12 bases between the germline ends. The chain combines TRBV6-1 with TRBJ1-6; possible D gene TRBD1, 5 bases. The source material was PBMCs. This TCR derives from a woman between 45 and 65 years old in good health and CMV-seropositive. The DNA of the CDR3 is TGTGCCAGCGAGAACAGGCGCAATTCACCCCTCCACTTT. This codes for CASENRRNSPLHF.